These 27 T cell receptor beta chains came from one sample sequenced in a study of OX40 agonist ivuxolimab in advanced cancers. Produced via immunoSEQ multiplex PCR; TCRdb's table is partial and in-frame only. The sample lists tens of thousands of clones; around 90% were seen once. This specimen was CD4+ or CD8+ T cells sorted from blood, taken in a trial of the OX40 agonist ivuxolimab. The receptors were sampled from an adult with an advanced solid tumor such as melanoma, head and neck, liver or kidney cancer.

The chain links TRBV6-5 to TRBJ2-7, with D perhaps matching TRBD1 (6 bases). This CDR3 region has 15 residues. Trimming removed 7 bases at V and 0 bases at J, with 16 bases between. The germline gives CDR1 MNHEY, CDR2 SVGAGI. The CDR3 sequence is CASTYTTGSSYEQYF. DNA of the CDR3: TGTGCCAGCACCTATACAACAGGGAGCTCCTACGAGCAGTACTTC.

J is TRBJ2-7 and V is TRBV11-1, with D uncertain. The germline V and J ends were trimmed by 4 bases and 1 base, with 11 bases remaining between them. Germline V gene data show CDR1 as SGHAT and CDR2 as FQDESV (reference sequence). The CDR3 has 14 amino acids. The CDR3 DNA is TGTGCCAGCAGCTCCCAAGCCGGTTCCTACGAGCAGTACTTC. As protein: CASSSQAGSYEQYF.

The gene calls are TRBV9 and TRBJ2-7; 10 positions agree with TRBD2. Germline trimming cut 0 bases from V and 2 bases from J; bases unmatched to any gene: 11. Germline CDR1 is SGDLS and CDR2 is YYNGEE. This CDR3 has 18 amino acids. The CDR3 reads CASSVDPYLAGATYEQYF. CDR3 nucleotides: TGTGCCAGCAGCGTAGACCCATACCTAGCGGGGGCCACCTACGAGCAGTACTTC.

The table lists this clone with a count of one. The chain is built from TRBV6-1 and TRBJ2-3; D remains ambiguous. The CDR3 extends over 15 amino acids. Germline CDR1 is MNHNS and CDR2 is SASEGT. V lost 4 bases and J lost 0, with 11 bases in between. The CDR3 is CASSATNPSTDTQYF. In DNA form, the CDR3 reads TGTGCCAGCAGTGCAACAAATCCTAGCACAGATACGCAGTATTTT.

This clone was seen just once. J is TRBJ1-2 and V is TRBV7-9; 9 bases are shared with TRBD1. Trimming at V came to 5 bases and at J to 6 bases, leaving 4 bases not matched to a gene. Per the germline V gene, CDR1 is SEHNR and CDR2 is FQNEAQ (reference sequence). The length of the CDR3 is 13 residues. The CDR3 DNA is TGTGCCAGCAGCAAGACAGGGGGGGATGGCTACACCTTC. Amino acid sequence: CASSKTGGDGYTF.

The V gene is TRBV7-9, the J gene TRBJ2-7; possibly TRBD2 for D (6 bases). Trimming cost V 0 bases and J 0 bases, with 6 bases left between them. The germline CDR1 and CDR2 sequences are SEHNR and FQNEAQ (reference sequence). The CDR3 is 14 residues long. The DNA of the CDR3 is TGTGCCAGCAGCTTAGCGGGAGGCTCCTACGAGCAGTACTTC. It is translated as CASSLAGGSYEQYF.

This clone was seen only a few times. The genes are TRBV6-4 and TRBJ1-6, with 7 bases matching TRBD1. This CDR3 spans 16 amino acids. V was clipped by 6 bases and J by 9 bases; unmatched bases: 14. Germline V gives CDR1 MRHNA, CDR2 SNTAGT. CDR3 bases: TGTGCCAGCAGATCAACTCTTAGGGGGCTTGGTTCACCCCTCCACTTT. Protein product: CASRSTLRGLGSPLHF.

This chain uses TRBV7-9 with TRBJ2-7; D possibly corresponds to TRBD1 (6 bases). Germline-derived CDR1 and CDR2 are SEHNR and FQNEAQ (reference sequence). Trimming stripped 1 base from V and 2 bases from J, with 12 bases between. This CDR3 has 15 amino acids. CDR3 in amino acids: CASSLGGQRTYEQYF. Here the CDR3 DNA reads TGTGCCAGCAGCTTAGGAGGACAGAGGACCTACGAGCAGTACTTC.

The rearrangement uses TRBV11-2 and TRBJ1-2; TRBD1 matches at 8 bases. CDR1 SGHAT and CDR2 FQNNGV come from the germline V gene. V lost 5 bases and J lost 4; bases outside the gene matches: 9. This CDR3 has 15 amino acids. CDR3 sequence: CASSTLRGRSYGYTF. CDR3 bases: TGTGCCAGCAGCACACTCAGGGGGCGCAGCTATGGCTACACCTTC. Looking up the rest from reference TRBV11-2 and TRBJ1-2 gives the full variable domain: EAGVAQSPRYKIIEKRQSVAFWCNPISGHATLYWYQQILGQGPKLLIQFQNNGVVDDSQLPKDRFSAERLKGVDSTLKIQPAKLEDSAVYLCASSTLRGRSYGYTFGSGTRLTVV.

This clone was seen only a few times. The V call is TRBV19, the J call TRBJ1-5; TRBD1 matches at 8 bases. The CDR3 is 15 residues long. Losses at the gene ends were 5 bases for V and 4 bases for J; bases not matched to a gene: 7. The germline V gene has CDR1 LNHDA and CDR2 SQIVND (reference sequence). CDR3 loop: CASSLRTGMNQPQHF. The CDR3 DNA is TGTGCCAGTAGTCTTAGGACAGGGATGAATCAGCCCCAGCATTTT.

V is TRBV10-3 and J is TRBJ1-6; 10 nucleotides align to TRBD1. The V gene end was trimmed by 9 bases and the J gene end by 9 bases; junction bases not matched to a gene: 5. CDR3 length equals 13 residues. The germline V gene has CDR1 ENHRY and CDR2 SYGVKD. DNA for the CDR3: TGTGCCATACGGACAGGGGGGACTTCACCCCTCCACTTT. Translating gives CAIRTGGTSPLHF.

This rearrangement joins TRBV19 to TRBJ1-5; D gene unclear. Germline lookup yields CDR1 LNHDA and CDR2 SQIVND (reference sequence). Trimming shortened V by 3 bases and J by 7 bases, and 16 bases separated the two germline ends. CDR3 length: 15 residues. The CDR3 nucleotides are TGTGCCAGTAGTATGAGAGGGCCTTGGAACCAGCCCCAGCATTTT. The encoded protein is CASSMRGPWNQPQHF.

For the CDR3, the DNA is TGTGCCAGCACTGTAGGCCACCAAGGGAACTATGGCTACACCTTC. Residues: CASTVGHQGNYGYTF. The chain links TRBV6-1 to TRBJ1-2; D gene ambiguous. V gave up 7 bases and J gave up 2 bases, with 17 bases separating them. Looked up from germline, CDR1 is MNHNS and CDR2 is SASEGT. The CDR3 spans 15 residues.

The chain carries TRBV6-5 and TRBJ2-7; D is tentatively TRBD1 or TRBD2 (6 bases each). CDR3 length: 15 amino acids. The ends were cut back, 7 bases at V and 3 bases at J, with 19 bases in the middle. CDR1 and CDR2 from the germline V gene are MNHEY and SVGAGI. In DNA form, the CDR3 reads TGTGCCAGCATCTCTATGAGGGGGGCCCGCTACGAGCAGTACTTC. Translation: CASISMRGARYEQYF.

This sequence joins TRBV5-1 and TRBJ2-3; weak D call: TRBD1 (5 bases). CDR3 length equals 15 residues. Trimming pared 0 bases from V and 2 bases from J, leaving 10 bases between. The germline gives CDR1 SGHRS, CDR2 YFSETQ. As DNA, the CDR3 is TGCGCCAGCAGCTTGGGGCAGGGTGACACAGATACGCAGTATTTT. It translates to CASSLGQGDTDTQYF.

J is TRBJ2-7 and V is TRBV7-9; unclear D gene. V was clipped by 5 bases and J by 1 base, with 12 bases between them. Germline V gives CDR1 SEHNR, CDR2 FQNEAQ (reference sequence). The CDR3 extends over 14 amino acids. For the CDR3, the DNA is TGTGCCAGCAGCGAAACGACGGTTTCCTACGAGCAGTACTTC. It is translated as CASSETTVSYEQYF.

The J gene is TRBJ1-1, the V gene TRBV10-2; no definite D call. Trimming cost V 8 bases and J 8 bases, with 21 bases left between them. The CDR3 is made up of 14 amino acids. Germline V gives CDR1 WSHSY, CDR2 SAAADI. CDR3 nucleotide sequence: TGCGCCAGCTCGGACCTGACTCGTGCGGCCGAAGCTTTCTTT. It codes for CASSDLTRAAEAFF.

The chain uses TRBV6-5 and TRBJ2-3; either TRBD1 or TRBD2 may supply D (5 bases each). From germline, CDR1 is MNHEY and CDR2 SVGAGI. The CDR3 spans 15 residues. V dropped 4 bases and J dropped 6 bases, with 17 bases sitting between them. As DNA, the CDR3 is TGTGCCAGCAGTTGGGGGATCCTAGGAACGGATACGCAGTATTTT. It yields the protein CASSWGILGTDTQYF.

This chain joins TRBV19 and TRBJ2-6; D is undetermined. Trimming removed 6 bases at V and 1 base at J, with 13 bases between. There are 16 residues in the CDR3. CDR1 and CDR2 from the germline V gene are LNHDA and SQIVND (reference sequence). CDR3 in amino acids: CASSHRVGSGANVLTF. CDR3 DNA sequence: TGTGCCAGTAGCCACCGTGTGGGGTCTGGGGCCAACGTCCTGACTTTC.

The genes are TRBV27 and TRBJ1-1, with D possibly matching TRBD1 (5 bases). V shed 6 bases and J shed 5 bases, with 16 bases lying between them. From germline, CDR1 is MNHEY and CDR2 SMNVEV (reference sequence). The length of the CDR3 is 14 residues. The CDR3 DNA reads as TGTGCCAGCAGCCCGGGACTCAGAAGAACTGAAGCTTTCTTT. Translation gives CASSPGLRRTEAFF.

This rearrangement joins TRBV5-4 to TRBJ1-2; a possible D gene is TRBD1 (6 bases). CDR1 SGHNT and CDR2 YYREEE come from the germline V gene (reference sequence). The V gene lost 4 bases and the J gene lost 0 bases, with 13 bases spanning the gap. This CDR3 region has 15 residues. As DNA, the CDR3 is TGTGCCAGCAGCAGGGGGGGAGCAGCTAACTATGGCTACACCTTC. Amino acid sequence: CASSRGGAANYGYTF.

The CDR3 DNA reads as TGTGCCAGTAGTCTCATCTCGGGTAGCTGGGCCACGGATACGCAGTATTTT. This sequence encodes CASSLISGSWATDTQYF. This chain uses TRBV19 with TRBJ2-3; D is unresolved. Trimming left V 5 bases short and J 6 bases short, with 24 bases between. Looked up from germline, CDR1 is LNHDA and CDR2 is SQIVND (reference sequence). This CDR3 spans 17 amino acids.

The V and J genes are TRBV5-1 and TRBJ1-4; 8 bases are a match to TRBD1. The CDR3 is 16 residues long. CDR1 is SGHRS and CDR2 is YFSETQ in the germline V gene. The V segment lost 0 bases and the J segment 6 bases; nucleotides outside the gene matches: 7. The CDR3 here is CASSLGKTGEDEKLFF. In DNA, the CDR3 is TGCGCCAGCAGCTTGGGAAAGACAGGGGAGGATGAAAAACTGTTTTTT.

This clone has only a few counts. The chain has TRBV18 and TRBJ1-1; perhaps TRBD1 as D (5 bases). Germline V gene lookup returns CDR1 KGHSH and CDR2 LQKENI. The V end was cut by 2 bases, the J end by 6 bases, with 10 bases between. The CDR3 has 13 residues. CDR3 sequence: CASSPKGGAEAFF. In DNA form, the CDR3 reads TGTGCCAGCTCACCAAAGGGAGGGGCTGAAGCTTTCTTT.

This clone came up a few times. The rearrangement uses TRBV7-3 and TRBJ2-3; 8 nucleotides align to TRBD2. In germline, CDR1 is SGHTA, CDR2 FQGTGA. The CDR3 is made up of 19 amino acids. J lost 1 base, V lost 1 base, and 13 bases had no gene match. CDR3 sequence (DNA): TGTGCCAGCAGCTTAAGCGGGGGGCCTACAAGAAGTCGCACAGATACGCAGTATTTT. Its protein product is CASSLSGGPTRSRTDTQYF.

J is TRBJ2-3 and V is TRBV6-1; D is tentatively TRBD1 or TRBD2 (7 bases each). From germline, CDR1 is MNHNS and CDR2 SASEGT. The CDR3 is 14 amino acids. The V gene lost 6 bases and the J gene lost 3 bases, with 13 bases spanning the gap. This chain's CDR3 is CASRTRGGTDTQYF. DNA for the CDR3: TGTGCCAGCAGAACCAGGGGGGGAACAGATACGCAGTATTTT.

The rearrangement joins TRBV30 to TRBJ1-3, with 7 bases identical to TRBD1. CDR3 length: 16 amino acids. Trimming cost V 1 base and J 4 bases; bases outside gene matches: 10. Germline V gives CDR1 GTSNPN, CDR2 SVGIG (reference sequence). In DNA, the CDR3 is TGTGCCTGGAGTGAACAGGGGCTTTTTTCAGGAAACACCATATATTTT. Protein: CAWSEQGLFSGNTIYF.